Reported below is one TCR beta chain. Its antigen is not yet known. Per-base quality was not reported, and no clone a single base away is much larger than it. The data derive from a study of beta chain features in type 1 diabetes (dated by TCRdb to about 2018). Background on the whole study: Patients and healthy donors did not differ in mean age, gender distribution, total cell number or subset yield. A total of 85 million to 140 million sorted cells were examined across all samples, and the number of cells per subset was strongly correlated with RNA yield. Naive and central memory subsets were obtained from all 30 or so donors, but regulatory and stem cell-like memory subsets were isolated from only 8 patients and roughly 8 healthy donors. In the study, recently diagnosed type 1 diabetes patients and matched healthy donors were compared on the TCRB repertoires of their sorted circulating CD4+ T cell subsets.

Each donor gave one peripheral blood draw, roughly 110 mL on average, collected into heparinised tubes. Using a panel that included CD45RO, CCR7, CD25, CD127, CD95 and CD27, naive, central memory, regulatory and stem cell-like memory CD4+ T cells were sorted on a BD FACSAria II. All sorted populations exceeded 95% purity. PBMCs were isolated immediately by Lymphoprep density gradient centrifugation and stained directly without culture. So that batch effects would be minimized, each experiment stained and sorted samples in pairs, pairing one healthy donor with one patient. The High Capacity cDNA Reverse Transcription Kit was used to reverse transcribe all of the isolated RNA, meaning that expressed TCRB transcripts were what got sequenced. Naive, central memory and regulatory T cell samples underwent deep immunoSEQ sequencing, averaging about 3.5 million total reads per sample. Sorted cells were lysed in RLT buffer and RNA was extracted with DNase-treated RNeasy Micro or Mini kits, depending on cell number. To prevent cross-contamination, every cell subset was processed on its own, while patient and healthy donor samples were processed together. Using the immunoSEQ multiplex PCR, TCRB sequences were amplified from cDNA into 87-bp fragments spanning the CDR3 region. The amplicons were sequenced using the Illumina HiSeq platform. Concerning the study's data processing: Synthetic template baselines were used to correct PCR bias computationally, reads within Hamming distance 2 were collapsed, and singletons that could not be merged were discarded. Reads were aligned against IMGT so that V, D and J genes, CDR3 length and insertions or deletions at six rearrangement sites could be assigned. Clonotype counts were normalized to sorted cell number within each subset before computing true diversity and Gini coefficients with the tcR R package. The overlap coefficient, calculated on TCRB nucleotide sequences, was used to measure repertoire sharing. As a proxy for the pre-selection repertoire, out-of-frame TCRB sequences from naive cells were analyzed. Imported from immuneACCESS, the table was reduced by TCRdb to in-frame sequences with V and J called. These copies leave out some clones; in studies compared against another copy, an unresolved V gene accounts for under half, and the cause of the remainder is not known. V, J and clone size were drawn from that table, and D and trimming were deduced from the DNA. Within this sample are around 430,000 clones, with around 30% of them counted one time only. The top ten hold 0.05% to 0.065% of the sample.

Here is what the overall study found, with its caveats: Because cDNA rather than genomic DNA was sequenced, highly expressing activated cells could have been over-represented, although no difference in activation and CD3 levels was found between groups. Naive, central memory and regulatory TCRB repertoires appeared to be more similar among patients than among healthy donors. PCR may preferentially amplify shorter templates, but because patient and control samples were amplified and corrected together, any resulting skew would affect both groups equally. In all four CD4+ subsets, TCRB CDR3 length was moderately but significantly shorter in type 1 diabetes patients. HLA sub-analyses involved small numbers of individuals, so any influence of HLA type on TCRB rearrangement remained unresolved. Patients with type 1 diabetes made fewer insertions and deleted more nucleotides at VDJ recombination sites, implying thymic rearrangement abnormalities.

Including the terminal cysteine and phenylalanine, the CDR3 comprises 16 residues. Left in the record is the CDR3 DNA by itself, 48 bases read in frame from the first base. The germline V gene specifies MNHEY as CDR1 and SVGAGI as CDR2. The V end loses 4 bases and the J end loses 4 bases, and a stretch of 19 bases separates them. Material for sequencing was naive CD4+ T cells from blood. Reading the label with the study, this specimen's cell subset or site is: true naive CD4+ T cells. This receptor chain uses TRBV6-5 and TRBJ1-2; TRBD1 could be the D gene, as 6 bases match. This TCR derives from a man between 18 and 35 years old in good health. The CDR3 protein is CASSSGDIPMPYGYTF. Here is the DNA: TGTGCCAGCAGTTCCGGGGACATTCCTATGCCCTATGGCTACACCTTC.